The 3 T cell receptor beta chains reported below all come from one sample, sequenced in a study of siplizumab effects on memory and regulatory T cells. Sequenced by immunoSEQ multiplex PCR; TCRdb stores in-frame clones only, minus some. The table has about 70,000 clones, roughly 88% seen once. The sequencing sample was made of Tregs sorted from blood. The receptors here all came from a human donor in good health.

V and J are TRBV18 and TRBJ2-7; no reliable D call. The V gene's germline CDR1 is KGHSH and CDR2 LQKENI. This CDR3 spans 15 amino acids. V was trimmed by 0 bases and J by 0 bases, leaving 9 bases between them. This CDR3 reads CASSPPGLSSYEQYF. The CDR3 DNA is TGTGCCAGCTCACCACCGGGCCTTAGCTCCTACGAGCAGTACTTC.

This clone has only one observation. The gene calls are TRBV5-1 and TRBJ2-1; a weak D match, TRBD1 (6 bases). With 4 bases removed from V and 5 bases from J, the gap between germline ends came to 13 bases. This CDR3 comprises 14 residues. Germline V gene lookup returns CDR1 SGHRS and CDR2 YFSETQ. The CDR3 DNA follows: TGCGCCAGCAGCCTCCGTAAGGGGGACAATGAGCAGTTCTTC. The encoded protein is CASSLRKGDNEQFF.

This clone is a singleton in its sample. This rearrangement joins TRBV5-1 to TRBJ2-2, with D perhaps assigned TRBD1 or TRBD2 (5 bases each). Per the germline V gene, CDR1 is SGHRS and CDR2 is YFSETQ. CDR3 size: 16 residues. The V end was cut by 0 bases, the J end by 0 bases, with 9 bases between. The CDR3 spells CASSLAGRANTGELFF. The CDR3 DNA sequence: TGCGCCAGCAGCTTGGCGGGGCGGGCGAACACCGGGGAGCTGTTTTTT.